The 5 T cell receptor beta chains below all came from one sample that was sequenced in a study of cytomegalovirus exposure and HLA in healthy donors. Primers for the PCR totalled 60 Vbeta and 13 Jbeta. Generated by immunoSEQ multiplex PCR, the TCRdb table keeps only in-frame clones and is missing some. Of 150,000 or so clones listed, more than 75% were seen once; the top ten hold over 13%. Sample: PBMCs. These receptors all stem from a middle-aged woman in good health and CMV-seronegative.

The table lists this clone with a few counts. V gene TRBV6-5 combines with J gene TRBJ1-1; D call uncertain. In germline, CDR1 is MNHEY, CDR2 SVGAGI. The CDR3 is 13 residues long. The V end was cut by 7 bases, the J end by 3 bases, with 12 bases between. CDR3 in DNA: TGTGCCAGCACCGAGAGAGGGTACACTGAAGCTTTCTTT. This codes for CASTERGYTEAFF.

The rearrangement uses TRBV28 and TRBJ1-4; D is ambiguous. Germline assignment: CDR1 MDHEN and CDR2 SYDVKM. CDR3 length equals 16 residues. Trimming shortened V by 4 bases and J by 8 bases, and 20 bases separated the two germline ends. CDR3 amino acids: CASSSPHGVPEEKLFF. CDR3 DNA: TGTGCCAGCAGTTCCCCCCACGGGGTCCCGGAGGAAAAACTGTTTTTT.

V and J are TRBV15 and TRBJ2-7; 10 bases fit TRBD2. With 0 bases clipped from V and 5 bases from J, the junction kept 4 bases outside the gene matches. CDR1 is LNHNV, CDR2 YYDKDF, per germline (reference sequence). The length of the CDR3 is 15 residues. The CDR3 nucleotides are TGTGCCACCAGCAGAGACCTAGCGGGAGATCACGAGCAGTACTTC. This gives the protein CATSRDLAGDHEQYF.

V gene TRBV7-9 combines with J gene TRBJ2-1; D gene uncertain. V was pared by 2 bases and J by 3 bases, with 11 bases between. The CDR3 runs to 15 residues. Looked up from germline, CDR1 is SEHNR and CDR2 is FQNEAQ (reference sequence). In nucleotides, the CDR3 is TGTGCCAGCAGCTTATGGGCGAATAGCTACAATGAGCAGTTCTTC. It yields the protein CASSLWANSYNEQFF.

The chain joins TRBV7-3 to TRBJ1-1, with D uncertain. Looked up from germline, CDR1 is SGHTA and CDR2 is FQGTGA. The ends were cut back, 5 bases at V and 4 bases at J, with 20 bases in the middle. The CDR3 has 16 residues. In DNA form, the CDR3 reads TGTGCCAGCAGCCCGGACGGCGGAGGGAGAGGCACTGAAGCTTTCTTT. It specifies CASSPDGGGRGTEAFF. Combining the CDR3 with reference TRBV7-3 and TRBJ1-1 gives the whole variable domain GAGVSQTPSNKVTEKGKYVELRCDPISGHTALYWYRQSLGQGPEFLIYFQGTGAADDSGLPNDRFFAVRPEGSVSTLKIQRTERGDSAVYLCASSPDGGGRGTEAFFGQGTRLTVV.